This T cell receptor (beta chain) was documented in a study of blood T cell repertoires in COVID-19. Sequencing was performed with immunoSEQ multiplex PCR; in TCRdb, only in-frame clones are kept and a portion is missing. The sample yields over 85,000 clones, around 81% seen once. This CDR3 comprises 18 residues. Germline CDR1 reads SNHLY; CDR2 reads FYNNEI. V was clipped by 7 bases and J by 4 bases; unmatched bases: 18. This clonotype originated in a woman in her seventies with acute or convalescent COVID-19. Sequenced material: peripheral blood. This chain joins TRBV2 and TRBJ2-3; 9 bases are a match to TRBD1. CDR3 region: CASKPLALGTGSADTQYF. In DNA, the CDR3 is TGTGCCAGCAAACCACTCGCTTTGGGGACAGGGAGCGCAGATACGCAGTATTTT.